What follows are 29 T cell receptor beta chains derived from one specimen sequenced in a study of blood T cell repertoires in COVID-19. Libraries were prepared by immunoSEQ multiplex PCR; TCRdb keeps only in-frame clonotypes and omits some of them. Here the sample spans approximately 230,000 clones, approximately 84% being singletons. The sequencing input was PBMCs or T cells enriched from blood (not recorded which). Receptors originate from a man aged 35 to 55 who had recovered from COVID-19.

The V call is TRBV5-1, the J call TRBJ1-5; 7 positions agree with TRBD1. The CDR3 length is 15 residues. Germline CDR1 reads SGHRS; CDR2 reads YFSETQ. V lost 4 bases to trimming and J lost 0 bases; unmatched junction nucleotides: 4. Here the CDR3 DNA reads TGCGCCAGCAGCGTGACAGGGAATAGCAATCAGCCCCAGCATTTT. Its protein is CASSVTGNSNQPQHF.

V usage is TRBV7-2 and J usage is TRBJ2-7, with D perhaps TRBD2 (5 bases). The germline V gene has CDR1 SGHTA and CDR2 FQGNSA. With 4 bases removed from V and 6 bases from J, the gap between germline ends came to 16 bases. This CDR3 contains 14 residues. CDR3 loop: CASSSVEGAGEQYF. In DNA, the CDR3 is TGTGCCAGCAGCTCCGTCGAGGGTGCGGGCGAGCAGTACTTC.

The CDR3 spells CASSPGTGVGYTF. For the CDR3, the DNA is TGTGCCAGCAGCCCCGGGACAGGGGTTGGCTACACCTTC. This rearrangement joins TRBV11-2 to TRBJ1-2; 10 bases map to TRBD1. CDR3 size: 13 residues. CDR1 is SGHAT and CDR2 is FQNNGV in the germline V gene. J gave up 7 bases and V 5 bases, and 4 bases lay outside the gene matches.

The V and J genes are TRBV7-3 and TRBJ1-1; 8 nucleotides match TRBD1. Germline CDR1 reads SGHTA; CDR2 reads FQGTGA. The CDR3 sequence is 11 residues long. The trim removed 3 bases at V and 10 bases at J, leaving 1 base unmatched. This CDR3 is CASSFGQGAFF. CDR3 DNA sequence: TGTGCCAGCAGCTTCGGACAGGGAGCTTTCTTT.

This clone occurred once. This chain joins TRBV5-4 and TRBJ2-7, with TRBD2 matching 8 bases. Germline values: CDR1 SGHNT, CDR2 YYREEE (reference sequence). V dropped 6 bases and J dropped 6; count of bases not matched to a gene: 14. The length of the CDR3 is 15 residues. CDR3 sequence: CASTPPGSGDGEQYF. In DNA, the CDR3 is TGTGCCAGCACCCCACCCGGTAGCGGGGATGGCGAGCAGTACTTC.

The V gene is TRBV28, the J gene TRBJ2-3, with TRBD1 matching over 12 bases. V dropped 5 bases and J dropped 6; count of bases not matched to a gene: 9. The CDR3 length is 16 residues. The germline V gene has CDR1 MDHEN and CDR2 SYDVKM. CDR3: CASSKLRDRGRDTQYF. Here the CDR3 DNA reads TGTGCCAGCAGTAAACTCCGGGACAGGGGGCGGGATACGCAGTATTTT.

This clone was recorded only once. V usage is TRBV11-2 and J usage is TRBJ2-5; 8 nucleotides align to TRBD1. CDR1 is SGHAT and CDR2 is FQNNGV in the germline V gene. CDR3 size: 15 residues. The V segment lost 1 base and the J segment 2 bases; nucleotides outside the gene matches: 3. CDR3 bases: TGTGCCAGCAGCTTAGGACGGACAGGGCAAGAGACCCAGTACTTC. Protein: CASSLGRTGQETQYF.

V usage is TRBV3-1 (or the pseudogene TRBV3-2) and J usage is TRBJ1-4; 8 bases fit TRBD1. J was trimmed by 7 bases and V by 2 bases; bases with no gene match: 6. Germline CDR1 LGHDT, CDR2 YNNKEL (reference sequence). This CDR3 has 15 residues. Written as DNA, the CDR3 is TGTGCCAGCAGCCAAAGTCCAGGGGGCTCTGAAAAACTGTTTTTT. It yields the protein CASSQSPGGSEKLFF.

The chain employs TRBV28 and TRBJ1-2; D uncertain. Germline values: CDR1 MDHEN, CDR2 SYDVKM. Deletions cut 8 bases from V and 7 bases from J, with 11 bases between. This CDR3 region has 11 residues. The CDR3 region is CASLSAGGYTF. The DNA of the CDR3 is TGTGCCAGCCTCTCCGCCGGTGGCTACACCTTC.

This clone was observed a few times. The chain recombines TRBV7-2 with TRBJ1-5; 8 positions match TRBD1. CDR1 and CDR2 from the germline V gene are SGHTA and FQGNSA. The CDR3 length is 15 residues. V was pared by 5 bases and J by 3 bases, with 6 bases of the junction left unmatched. The CDR3 DNA is TGTGCCAGCAGCGTTGGACAGGGTCACAATCAGCCCCAGCATTTT. This encodes CASSVGQGHNQPQHF.

V and J are TRBV7-8 and TRBJ1-3; 7 positions agree with TRBD1. Germline trimming cut 4 bases from V and 4 bases from J; bases unmatched to any gene: 10. There are 16 residues in the CDR3. Per the germline V gene, CDR1 is SGHVS and CDR2 is FQNEAQ. CDR3 nucleotides: TGTGCCAGCAGCTCTCTAGAGGGGGCGAGCGGAAACACCATATATTTT. Its translation: CASSSLEGASGNTIYF.

The V call is TRBV14, the J call TRBJ1-1; D is ambiguous. The CDR3 consists of 15 residues. V gave up 0 bases and J gave up 2 bases, with 10 bases separating them. The germline CDR1 and CDR2 sequences are SGHDN and FVKESK. Here the CDR3 reads CASSQDWAVNTEAFF. The DNA of the CDR3 is TGTGCCAGCAGCCAAGATTGGGCAGTTAACACTGAAGCTTTCTTT.

The V call is TRBV27, the J call TRBJ1-6; D gene uncertain. The V gene lost 7 bases and the J gene lost 7 bases, with 11 bases spanning the gap. Germline CDR1 is MNHEY and CDR2 is SMNVEV (reference sequence). CDR3 length: 13 amino acids. CDR3 DNA sequence: TGTGCCAGCAACAAATGGGCCAATTCACCCCTCCACTTT. This sequence encodes CASNKWANSPLHF.

This clone was picked up a small number of times. J is TRBJ1-2 and V is TRBV7-9, with unresolved D. Deletions cut 5 bases from V and 7 bases from J, with 11 bases between. The CDR3 loop spans 12 amino acids. Germline-derived CDR1 and CDR2 are SEHNR and FQNEAQ (reference sequence). CDR3 region: CASSPGSFGYTF. The CDR3 nucleotides read TGTGCCAGCAGCCCCGGGTCGTTTGGCTACACCTTC.

The J gene is TRBJ2-3, the V gene TRBV7-2; tentatively, D is TRBD2 (7 bases). The germline V gene has CDR1 SGHTA and CDR2 FQGNSA. The CDR3 is 13 residues long. V lost 5 bases, J lost 4 bases, and 10 bases lay in between. CDR3 nucleotides: TGTGCCAGCAGCACCGGGGGGCCAGATACGCAGTATTTT. Amino acid sequence: CASSTGGPDTQYF.

Turning to this clone: Other DNA sequences of this sample code for an identical CDR3. The rearrangement uses TRBV5-1 and TRBJ1-2; a weak D match, TRBD1 (5 bases). Deletions cut 0 bases from V and 3 bases from J, with 9 bases between. Germline V gene sequence: CDR1 SGHRS, CDR2 YFSETQ. This CDR3 comprises 14 residues. The CDR3 spells CASSLVPGDYGYTF. For the CDR3, the DNA is TGCGCCAGCAGCTTGGTCCCGGGGGACTATGGCTACACCTTC.

V and J are TRBV7-9 and TRBJ2-2; D call uncertain. Germline CDR1 is SEHNR and CDR2 is FQNEAQ (reference sequence). Trimming took off 0 bases at V and 8 bases at J, with 7 bases between the two ends. The CDR3 is 13 residues long. The CDR3: CASSLAERGELFF. CDR3 nucleotides: TGTGCCAGCAGCTTAGCCGAGAGGGGGGAGCTGTTTTTT. Together with reference TRBV7-9 and TRBJ2-2, the CDR3 gives the full variable domain: DTGVSQNPRHKITKRGQNVTFRCDPISEHNRLYWYRQTLGQGPEFLTYFQNEAQLEKSRLLSDRFSAERPKGSFSTLEIQRTEQGDSAMYLCASSLAERGELFFGEGSRLTVL.

The V gene is TRBV29-1, the J gene TRBJ1-5; 9 bases are a match to TRBD1. Germline lookup yields CDR1 SQVTM and CDR2 ANQGSEA. CDR3 length equals 13 residues. The V segment lost 6 bases and the J segment 2 bases; nucleotides outside the gene matches: 2. CDR3 sequence: CSVGQGGNQPQHF. CDR3 sequence (DNA): TGCAGCGTGGGACAGGGCGGCAATCAGCCCCAGCATTTT.

Concerning this clone: Within the sample, other DNA sequences also encode this same CDR3. V usage is TRBV6-5 and J usage is TRBJ2-2; a possible D gene is TRBD1 (6 bases). The V gene's germline CDR1 is MNHEY and CDR2 SVGAGI. Trimming pared 6 bases from V and 1 base from J, leaving 9 bases between. The CDR3 is 14 residues long. The CDR3 protein is CASRQDRNTGELFF. The CDR3 nucleotides are TGTGCCAGCAGACAGGACAGGAACACCGGGGAGCTGTTTTTT.

The genes are TRBV3-1 (or the pseudogene TRBV3-2) and TRBJ1-6; unclear D gene. Trimming took off 1 base at V and 8 bases at J, with 9 bases between the two ends. The CDR3 totals 14 residues. Per the germline V gene, CDR1 is LGHDT and CDR2 is YNNKEL (reference sequence). CDR3 loop: CASSQGNRDSPLHF. The CDR3, as DNA: TGTGCCAGCAGCCAAGGGAATCGGGATTCACCCCTCCACTTT.

This rearrangement joins TRBV18 to TRBJ1-1; the D is unclear. Germline values: CDR1 KGHSH, CDR2 LQKENI. The CDR3 covers 12 residues. Trimming took 2 bases from V and 5 from J, leaving 6 bases between them. The CDR3 coding sequence is TGTGCCAGCTCACCAATAGTTACTGAAGCTTTCTTT. Translated, it gives CASSPIVTEAFF. Filled out from reference TRBV18 and TRBJ1-1, the complete variable domain reads NAGVMQNPRHLVRRRGQEARLRCSPMKGHSHVYWYRQLPEEGLKFMVYLQKENIIDESGMPKERFSAEFPKEGPSILRIQQVVRGDSAAYFCASSPIVTEAFFGQGTRLTVV.

This rearrangement joins TRBV5-1 to TRBJ1-6; 7 nucleotides align to TRBD1. The V gene end was trimmed by 2 bases and the J gene end by 7 bases; junction bases not matched to a gene: 3. CDR3 size: 14 residues. Germline V CDR1 and CDR2: SGHRS, YFSETQ. The CDR3 bases are TGCGCCAGCAGCTTCGGGACAGTCAATTCACCCCTCCACTTT. Amino acids: CASSFGTVNSPLHF.

On this clone itself: Other DNA variants within this sample encode the same CDR3. The chain recombines TRBV9 with TRBJ2-7, with D possibly TRBD2 on 6 matching bases. V lost 0 bases, J lost 6 bases, and 19 bases lay in between. The CDR3 covers 16 residues. Germline assignment: CDR1 SGDLS and CDR2 YYNGEE. The CDR3 DNA sequence: TGTGCCAGCAGCGTAGGGGGTGGGGAACCCGGGGGCGAGCAGTACTTC. Amino acids: CASSVGGGEPGGEQYF. The entire variable domain, with the rest obtained from reference TRBV9 and TRBJ2-7, is as follows: DSGVTQTPKHLITATGQRVTLRCSPRSGDLSVYWYQQSLDQGLQFLIQYYNGEERAKGNILERFSAQQFPDLHSELNLSSLELGDSALYFCASSVGGGEPGGEQYFGPGTRLTVT.

The J gene is TRBJ2-5, the V gene TRBV4-3; tentatively, D is TRBD2 (6 bases). V was shortened by 2 bases and J by 5 bases, with 15 bases between the two germline ends. Germline CDR1 reads LGHNA; CDR2 reads YSLEER. CDR3 size: 15 residues. DNA of the CDR3: TGCGCCAGCAGCCAAAGGGCACTAGCTGCCGAGACCCAGTACTTC. Translated: CASSQRALAAETQYF.

V gene TRBV3-1 (or the pseudogene TRBV3-2) combines with J gene TRBJ2-3; D remains ambiguous. This CDR3 spans 13 amino acids. Germline V gene sequence: CDR1 LGHDT, CDR2 YNNKEL (reference sequence). Trimming cost V 5 bases and J 1 base, with 7 bases left between them. CDR3 amino acids: CASSIRGTDTQYF. CDR3 DNA sequence: TGTGCCAGCAGCATCCGGGGCACAGATACGCAGTATTTT.

The V call is TRBV6-1, the J call TRBJ1-4; D is ambiguous. There are 14 residues in the CDR3. Deletions cut 3 bases from V and 0 bases from J, with 5 bases between. Germline V CDR1 and CDR2: MNHNS, SASEGT. CDR3 coding DNA: TGTGCCAGCAGTGAGAGTCCAACTAATGAAAAACTGTTTTTT. It codes for CASSESPTNEKLFF.

V is TRBV5-1 and J is TRBJ2-1; 10 bases align to TRBD2. CDR1 is SGHRS and CDR2 is YFSETQ in the germline V gene. The CDR3 is made up of 15 amino acids. V was clipped by 0 bases and J by 8 bases; unmatched bases: 5. The CDR3 DNA reads TGCGCCAGCAGCTTGGCAGCTAGCGGGAGTGATGAGCAGTTCTTC. It translates to CASSLAASGSDEQFF.

J is TRBJ2-1 and V is TRBV27, with 7 bases that match TRBD2. V lost 7 bases and J lost 9; bases outside the gene matches: 9. This CDR3 is built from 13 residues. Per germline, CDR1 MNHEY and CDR2 SMNVEV (reference sequence). The CDR3, as DNA: TGTGCCAGCACCGGACTAGAGTTGGGTGAGCAGTTCTTC. Its protein product is CASTGLELGEQFF.

There are a few counts of this clone. The J gene is TRBJ2-3, the V gene TRBV15; D perhaps matches TRBD1 (5 bases). The germline V gene has CDR1 LNHNV and CDR2 YYDKDF (reference sequence). V was cut by 4 bases and J by 4 bases, with 12 bases left in between. The length of the CDR3 is 14 residues. Here the CDR3 reads CATSIGRVSDTQYF. CDR3 nucleotide sequence: TGTGCCACCAGCATTGGCAGGGTGTCAGATACGCAGTATTTT.